The 23 T cell receptor beta chains listed next were all sequenced from one sample in a study of blood T cell repertoires in COVID-19. The assay was immunoSEQ multiplex PCR, and TCRdb's table has in-frame clones only and misses some. Here the sample spans a few hundred thousand clones, around 85% being singletons. Input material: PBMCs or T cells enriched from blood (not recorded which). These receptors were taken from a woman aged 30 to 39 who had recovered from COVID-19.

This chain connects TRBV7-6 to TRBJ1-1; D may be TRBD1 (5 bases). Germline CDR1 is SGHVS and CDR2 is FNYEAQ. CDR3 length equals 16 residues. V lost 1 base and J lost 1, with 13 bases in between. CDR3 coding DNA: TGTGCCAGCAGCTTAGGATCTGAGACAGCGAACACTGAAGCTTTCTTT. This translates into CASSLGSETANTEAFF.

Only one count was recorded for this clone. The chain joins TRBV28 to TRBJ1-2; 9 bases match TRBD1. The junction had 7 bases not matched to a gene; V was cut back by 1 base and J by 7 bases. The V gene's germline CDR1 is MDHEN and CDR2 SYDVKM. The CDR3 length is 15 residues. The CDR3 nucleotides are TGTGCCAGCAGTTTATACAGGGGGCAAGTTGGTGGCTACACCTTC. Its translation is CASSLYRGQVGGYTF.

The genes are TRBV12-1 and TRBJ1-1. TRBV12-1 is reported as a pseudogene. The CDR3 sequence is 14 residues long. CDR3 in DNA: TGTGCCAGCCCCCGGGGGGCAATGAACACTGAAGCTTTCTTT. Protein sequence: CASPRGAMNTEAFF.

The chain employs TRBV7-8 and TRBJ1-5; 11 bases match TRBD1. With 5 bases clipped from V and 4 bases from J, the junction kept 1 base outside the gene matches. This CDR3 spans 14 amino acids. The germline gives CDR1 SGHVS, CDR2 FQNEAQ. CDR3 nucleotides: TGTGCCAGCAGCCGGGACAGGGGGAATCAGCCCCAGCATTTT. As protein: CASSRDRGNQPQHF.

This clone has more than one count but fewer than ten. The chain uses TRBV6-4 and TRBJ2-3, with 11 bases aligning to TRBD2. The CDR3 runs to 16 residues. From germline, CDR1 is MRHNA and CDR2 SNTAGT. Trimming removed 0 bases from V and 1 base from J; junction bases left unmatched: 0. The CDR3 DNA reads as TGTGCCAGCAGTGACTCACTAGCGGGGGGCACAGATACGCAGTATTTT. This translates into CASSDSLAGGTDTQYF.

The chain joins TRBV6-5 to TRBJ2-1; 11 nucleotides line up with TRBD2. Germline trimming cut 7 bases from V and 8 bases from J; bases unmatched to any gene: 10. Germline values: CDR1 MNHEY, CDR2 SVGAGI. There are 15 residues in the CDR3. CDR3 in amino acids: CASITSGSSRDEQFF. The CDR3 coding sequence is TGTGCCAGCATAACTAGCGGGAGTAGTAGGGATGAGCAGTTCTTC.

The chain links TRBV27 to TRBJ2-2; 8 bases line up with TRBD2. The CDR3 is 14 residues long. Germline V gene sequence: CDR1 MNHEY, CDR2 SMNVEV (reference sequence). V shed 6 bases, J shed 4 bases, and the junction held 4 bases outside the gene matches. The DNA of the CDR3 is TGTGCCAGCAGCGTAGCGGGGCGCACCGGGGAGCTGTTTTTT. This codes for CASSVAGRTGELFF.

The chain has TRBV5-1 and TRBJ2-7, with 8 bases matching TRBD2. With V trimmed by 4 bases and J by 0 bases, 6 bases remained unmatched. Looked up from germline, CDR1 is SGHRS and CDR2 is YFSETQ. This CDR3 contains 15 residues. CDR3 sequence reads: CASSPGGGASYEQYF. CDR3 sequence (DNA): TGCGCCAGCAGCCCCGGGGGGGGTGCCTCCTACGAGCAGTACTTC.

The chain carries TRBV5-1 and TRBJ2-2; a weak D match, TRBD1 (5 bases). Germline loops: CDR1 SGHRS, CDR2 YFSETQ. The CDR3 covers 14 residues. Deletions cut 4 bases from V and 6 bases from J, with 13 bases between. The CDR3 DNA reads TGCGCCAGCAGCCGATCAGGGCCAGCCGGGGAGCTGTTTTTT. Translated, it gives CASSRSGPAGELFF. Filled out from reference TRBV5-1 and TRBJ2-2, the complete variable domain reads KAGVTQTPRYLIKTRGQQVTLSCSPISGHRSVSWYQQTPGQGLQFLFEYFSETQRNKGNFPGRFSGRQFSNSRSEMNVSTLELGDSALYLCASSRSGPAGELFFGEGSRLTVL.

V usage is TRBV5-1 and J usage is TRBJ2-6; 9 nucleotides line up with TRBD1. Germline CDR1 reads SGHRS; CDR2 reads YFSETQ. The CDR3 loop spans 19 amino acids. The ends lost 4 bases at V and 3 bases at J; junction bases unmatched: 14. The CDR3 DNA follows: TGCGCCAGCAGCCCCCGTGAGACAGGGGGAATTCATGGGGCCAACGTCCTGACTTTC. Amino acid sequence: CASSPRETGGIHGANVLTF.

The chain couples TRBV15 to TRBJ1-1; D ambiguous. In germline, CDR1 is LNHNV, CDR2 YYDKDF (reference sequence). The CDR3 is 14 amino acids. The germline V and J ends were trimmed by 0 bases and 4 bases, with 9 bases remaining between them. The CDR3 DNA reads TGTGCCACCAGCAGAGATCCACGCGGCACTGAAGCTTTCTTT. Translating gives CATSRDPRGTEAFF.

This clone was counted a single time. The CDR3: CASSLWQGTYEQYF. In DNA, the CDR3 is TGCGCCAGCAGCTTGTGGCAGGGAACCTACGAGCAGTACTTC. This chain links TRBV5-1 with TRBJ2-7, with D possibly matching TRBD1 (5 bases). The CDR3 is 14 residues long. Germline-derived CDR1 and CDR2 are SGHRS and YFSETQ. V dropped 1 base and J dropped 2 bases, with 10 bases sitting between them.

This clone was found once. The CDR3, as DNA: TGCAGCGTTGACGGACAGTATAGCAATCAGCCCCAGCATTTT. Its translation is CSVDGQYSNQPQHF. The chain combines TRBV29-1 with TRBJ1-5; maybe TRBD1 (6 bases). Trimming removed 3 bases at V and 0 bases at J, with 9 bases between. Germline V lookup: CDR1 SQVTM, CDR2 ANQGSEA. The CDR3 loop spans 14 amino acids.

The gene calls are TRBV27 and TRBJ2-2, with 10 bases aligning to TRBD2. The CDR3 loop spans 16 amino acids. The J segment lost 5 bases and the V segment lost 2 bases, leaving 5 bases of the junction unmatched. Germline assignment: CDR1 MNHEY and CDR2 SMNVEV (reference sequence). The CDR3 region has the DNA TGTGCCAGCAGTTTACTCCCACTAGCGGGGACCGGGGAGCTGTTTTTT. Translating gives CASSLLPLAGTGELFF.

The V gene is TRBV28, the J gene TRBJ2-3, with 7 bases matching TRBD2. Germline values: CDR1 MDHEN, CDR2 SYDVKM. The CDR3 has 14 residues. Losses at the gene ends were 10 bases for V and 3 bases for J; bases not matched to a gene: 10. The DNA of the CDR3 is TGTGCCATCTCCGATGGACTAGGAACAGATACGCAGTATTTT. Protein: CAISDGLGTDTQYF. Based on the CDR3 plus reference TRBV28 and TRBJ2-3, the full variable domain is DVKVTQSSRYLVKRTGEKVFLECVQDMDHENMFWYRQDPGLGLRLIYFSYDVKMKEKGDIPEGYSVSREKKERFSLILESASTNQTSMYLCAISDGLGTDTQYFGPGTRLTVL.

The CDR3, as DNA: TGTGCCAGCAGTTCCTACTCCGGTGAAGCTTTCTTT. It yields the protein CASSSYSGEAFF. The chain recombines TRBV12-3 or TRBV12-4 with TRBJ1-1; D gene uncertain. The CDR3 runs to 12 residues. V was cut by 4 bases and J by 7 bases, with 10 bases left in between.

The chain is built from TRBV28 and TRBJ1-5, with D possibly being TRBD1 (5 bases). The CDR3 is 14 amino acids. Trimming took off 7 bases at V and 2 bases at J, with 12 bases between the two ends. The germline V gene has CDR1 MDHEN and CDR2 SYDVKM. In nucleotides, the CDR3 is TGTGCCAGCACTCAGGGAACGGGCAATCAGCCCCAGCATTTT. Translating gives CASTQGTGNQPQHF.

V is TRBV4-1 and J is TRBJ2-3; D may be TRBD2 (6 bases). Deletions cut 3 bases from V and 3 bases from J, with 19 bases between. Germline CDR1 and CDR2: MGHRA and YSYEKL. The CDR3 has 17 residues. Written as DNA, the CDR3 is TGCGCCAGCAGCCACCCGATACTAGCCAAGCAAACAGATACGCAGTATTTT. Translated, it gives CASSHPILAKQTDTQYF.

The chain carries TRBV7-2 and TRBJ2-1, with 9 bases matching TRBD2. The V gene's germline CDR1 is SGHTA and CDR2 FQGNSA. The CDR3 sequence is 16 residues long. V shed 2 bases and J 8 bases; nucleotides not matched to a gene: 10. CDR3 protein: CASSLNGGGAVHEQFF. DNA of the CDR3: TGTGCCAGCAGCTTAAATGGCGGGGGGGCTGTCCATGAGCAGTTCTTC.

The chain employs TRBV28 and TRBJ2-7; perhaps TRBD1 as D (6 bases). Trimming pared 8 bases from V and 2 bases from J, leaving 13 bases between. The CDR3 sequence is 13 residues long. CDR1 and CDR2 (germline): MDHEN, SYDVKM. DNA of the CDR3: TGTGCCAGCTGCCAGGGGCCCCCCTACGAGCAGTACTTC. Amino acids: CASCQGPPYEQYF.

The J gene is TRBJ2-7, the V gene TRBV5-1; D possibly corresponds to TRBD2 (5 bases). This CDR3 spans 16 amino acids. CDR1 is SGHRS and CDR2 is YFSETQ in the germline V gene. V was shortened by 0 bases and J by 0 bases, with 13 bases between the two germline ends. For the CDR3, the DNA is TGCGCCAGCAGCTTGGGGTGGACTGGGAGCTCCTACGAGCAGTACTTC. The encoded protein is CASSLGWTGSSYEQYF.

The CDR3 DNA reads as TGTGCCAGCAGTTTTGGGGGACAGGCCCCAACTCAGCCCCAGCATTTT. Its translation: CASSFGGQAPTQPQHF. The V gene is TRBV28, the J gene TRBJ1-5; 8 positions agree with TRBD1. J lost 6 bases, V lost 3 bases, and 10 bases had no gene match. The CDR3 contains 16 residues. The V gene's germline CDR1 is MDHEN and CDR2 SYDVKM.

The J gene is TRBJ1-1, the V gene TRBV24-1, with 7 nucleotides matching TRBD1. The V gene end was trimmed by 4 bases and the J gene end by 0 bases; junction bases not matched to a gene: 4. From germline, CDR1 is KGHDR and CDR2 SFDVKD. The CDR3 spans 15 residues. The CDR3 here is CATSEGGSVNTEAFF. CDR3 in DNA: TGTGCCACCAGTGAAGGGGGCTCGGTGAACACTGAAGCTTTCTTT.